What follows are 29 T cell receptor beta chains derived from one specimen sequenced in a study of blood T cell repertoires in COVID-19. The assay was immunoSEQ multiplex PCR, and TCRdb's table has in-frame clones only and misses some. Of about 180,000 clones listed, roughly 81% were seen once; the top ten hold about 11%. Specimen: peripheral blood. These receptors all stem from a woman older than 75 with COVID-19, enrolled during active disease.

The V and J genes are TRBV10-1 and TRBJ2-1; D is ambiguous. Germline CDR1 and CDR2: WNHNN and SYGVQD (reference sequence). The V end lost 6 bases, the J end lost 6 bases, and 21 bases lay between the germline ends. The CDR3 runs 16 residues. In DNA form, the CDR3 reads TGCGCCAGCAGGACCTCCTTGGAGTGCTGTGGCAATGAGCAGTTCTTC. Its translation: CASRTSLECCGNEQFF.

The genes are TRBV19 and TRBJ2-3, with a possible D match to TRBD1 (5 bases). Germline CDR1 and CDR2: LNHDA and SQIVND (reference sequence). The CDR3 contains 12 residues. Between the trimmed V and J ends, which lost 2 bases and 15 bases, there was a span of 15 bases. CDR3 in DNA: TGTGCCAGTAGTATACAGGGCCGCCGGGTATATTTT. Its translation is CASSIQGRRVYF. The full variable domain, completed using reference TRBV19 and TRBJ2-3, is DGGITQSPKYLFRKEGQNVTLSCEQNLNHDAMYWYRQDPGQGLRLIYYSQIVNDFQKGDIAEGYSVSREKKESFPLTVTSAQKNPTAFYLCASSIQGRRVYFGPGTRLTVL.

The CDR3 spells CASSEAAYGYTF. The CDR3 DNA sequence: TGTGCCAGCAGTGAAGCAGCTTATGGCTACACCTTC. The chain uses TRBV6-1 and TRBJ1-2; the D is unclear. CDR3 length: 12 residues. In germline, CDR1 is MNHNS, CDR2 SASEGT. Between the trimmed V and J ends, which lost 0 bases and 5 bases, there was a span of 4 bases.

This clone appeared once. The genes are TRBV9 and TRBJ2-5; D call uncertain. Trimming left V 0 bases short and J 2 bases short, with 5 bases between. The germline gives CDR1 SGDLS, CDR2 YYNGEE. The CDR3 covers 13 residues. CDR3 in DNA: TGTGCCAGCAGCGTAGGCCAGCAAGAGACCCAGTACTTC. Translation: CASSVGQQETQYF.

The rearrangement uses TRBV5-1 and TRBJ2-3, with 8 bases that match TRBD2. The CDR3 length is 14 residues. Germline V gene lookup returns CDR1 SGHRS and CDR2 YFSETQ. V was pared by 6 bases and J by 4 bases, with 7 bases of the junction left unmatched. CDR3 residues: CASTRGDSSDTQYF. The CDR3 DNA is TGCGCCAGCACGCGGGGGGATAGTTCAGATACGCAGTATTTT.

This clone has only a few counts. The chain is built from TRBV5-8 and TRBJ2-5, with 9 nucleotides matching TRBD2. The germline gives CDR1 SGHTS, CDR2 YDEGEE. The CDR3 totals 17 residues. The junction had 8 bases not matched to a gene; V was cut back by 0 bases and J by 2 bases. The CDR3 protein is CASSLVARAGGQETQYF. CDR3 in DNA: TGTGCCAGCAGCTTGGTTGCCCGAGCGGGGGGACAAGAGACCCAGTACTTC.

The chain combines TRBV2 with TRBJ2-2, with D unclear. Trimming cost V 4 bases and J 4 bases, with 10 bases left between them. The germline CDR1 and CDR2 sequences are SNHLY and FYNNEI. The CDR3 is 14 amino acids. CDR3 DNA: TGTGCCAGCAGTGTGGAACAGCCCACCGGGGAGCTGTTTTTT. Translating gives CASSVEQPTGELFF. Full variable domain (remainder filled in from reference TRBV2 and TRBJ2-2): EPEVTQTPSHQVTQMGQEVILRCVPISNHLYFYWYRQILGQKVEFLVSFYNNEISEKSEIFDDQFSVERPDGSNFTLKIRSTKLEDSAMYFCASSVEQPTGELFFGEGSRLTVL.

This clone was counted between two and nine times. This rearrangement joins TRBV25-1 to TRBJ2-5; 10 nucleotides agree with TRBD1. J gave up 3 bases and V 4 bases, and 5 bases lay outside the gene matches. The germline V gene has CDR1 MGHDK and CDR2 SYGVNS. This CDR3 region has 15 residues. The CDR3 DNA reads TGTGCCAGCAGTGCGTGGACAGGGGGAGAAGAGACCCAGTACTTC. Translating it yields CASSAWTGGEETQYF.

The chain is built from TRBV27 and TRBJ2-7, with 7 bases identical to TRBD1. There are 17 residues in the CDR3. V was pared by 6 bases and J by 0 bases, with 14 bases of the junction left unmatched. The germline V gene has CDR1 MNHEY and CDR2 SMNVEV (reference sequence). The CDR3 here is CASSPRGRNPFSYEQYF. Here the CDR3 DNA reads TGTGCCAGCAGCCCAAGGGGGCGCAACCCTTTCTCCTACGAGCAGTACTTC.

V is TRBV7-6 and J is TRBJ2-1; 10 bases line up with TRBD2. This CDR3 is 15 amino acids long. Per the germline V gene, CDR1 is SGHVS and CDR2 is FNYEAQ. Unmatched junction bases numbered 10, after V lost 1 base and J lost 13 bases. The CDR3 sequence is CASSLEGSGRPGQFF. CDR3 DNA: TGTGCCAGCAGCTTAGAGGGTAGCGGGAGGCCCGGACAGTTCTTC.

The chain uses TRBV4-1 and TRBJ2-7; D not resolved. The V end was cut by 1 base, the J end by 3 bases, with 13 bases between. The CDR3 length is 15 residues. Germline V lookup: CDR1 MGHRA, CDR2 YSYEKL. The CDR3 reads CASSQGVGGYYEQYF. The CDR3 nucleotides are TGCGCCAGCAGCCAAGGTGTCGGCGGATACTACGAGCAGTACTTC.

The CDR3 region is CASSLFHGLQGTRLNNEQFF. CDR3 in DNA: TGTGCCAGCAGCTTGTTCCACGGACTACAGGGGACCCGGCTTAACAATGAGCAGTTCTTC. The V call is TRBV5-8, the J call TRBJ2-1, with a weak D call TRBD1 (7 bases). CDR1 SGHTS and CDR2 YDEGEE come from the germline V gene. Trimming left V 1 base short and J 5 bases short, with 28 bases between. This CDR3 has 20 residues.

The V gene is TRBV5-1, the J gene TRBJ2-5; D is perhaps TRBD1 (6 bases). Trimming pared 5 bases from V and 0 bases from J, leaving 11 bases between. The CDR3 sequence is 14 residues long. Germline V gene lookup returns CDR1 SGHRS and CDR2 YFSETQ. DNA of the CDR3: TGCGCCAGCAGTTATGGACAGTACCAAGAGACCCAGTACTTC. This encodes CASSYGQYQETQYF.

The rearrangement uses TRBV6-5 and TRBJ2-3; 7 nucleotides match TRBD2. This CDR3 is 16 amino acids long. The trim removed 2 bases at V and 1 base at J, leaving 6 bases unmatched. Germline V gene lookup returns CDR1 MNHEY and CDR2 SVGAGI. CDR3 nucleotides: TGTGCCAGCAGTTACCGGTGGGACTACGGCACAGATACGCAGTATTTT. Translating it yields CASSYRWDYGTDTQYF.

The J gene is TRBJ2-2, the V gene TRBV5-4, with TRBD1 matching over 11 bases. The J segment lost 1 base and the V segment lost 4 bases, leaving 12 bases of the junction unmatched. CDR3 length: 19 residues. The germline V gene has CDR1 SGHNT and CDR2 YYREEE (reference sequence). Here the CDR3 DNA reads TGTGCCAGCAGCGGGGGACAGGGGGTTAGGCGAGGGAACACCGGGGAGCTGTTTTTT. It yields the protein CASSGGQGVRRGNTGELFF.

The rearrangement uses TRBV29-1 and TRBJ1-5; 9 bases are shared with TRBD1. The CDR3 consists of 15 residues. Looked up from germline, CDR1 is SQVTM and CDR2 is ANQGSEA. The junction had 8 bases not matched to a gene; V was cut back by 4 bases and J by 4 bases. CDR3 amino acids: CSVVRQGEGNQPQHF. The DNA for the CDR3 is TGCAGCGTTGTTAGACAGGGGGAAGGGAATCAGCCCCAGCATTTT.

V is TRBV7-2 and J is TRBJ1-2; 7 bases match TRBD1. Germline V gene sequence: CDR1 SGHTA, CDR2 FQGNSA. The ends lost 2 bases at V and 4 bases at J; junction bases unmatched: 4. The CDR3 consists of 14 residues. CDR3 in DNA: TGTGCCAGCAGCTTATCAGGGGGTGGCTATGGCTACACCTTC. This codes for CASSLSGGGYGYTF.

The chain combines TRBV9 with TRBJ2-7; 10 bases are a match to TRBD1. This CDR3 spans 14 amino acids. Unmatched junction bases numbered 8, after V lost 3 bases and J lost 8 bases. Per the germline V gene, CDR1 is SGDLS and CDR2 is YYNGEE. The CDR3 DNA reads as TGTGCCAGCAGCGAGGGGGACAGGGGAGGGAAGCAGTACTTC. Encoded protein: CASSEGDRGGKQYF.

This clone was counted once. This chain links TRBV9 with TRBJ2-2; D is undetermined. V lost 1 base and J lost 7, with 14 bases in between. In germline, CDR1 is SGDLS, CDR2 YYNGEE. The CDR3 is made up of 15 amino acids. This chain's CDR3 is CASSVSLQVGGELFF. The CDR3 DNA is TGTGCCAGCAGCGTATCCCTCCAGGTTGGCGGGGAGCTGTTTTTT.

This clone was observed a few times. The chain recombines TRBV21-1 with TRBJ2-7; the D segment call TRBD2 is taken from the table without a DNA check. TRBV21-1 is a listed pseudogene. CDR3 length equals 16 residues. The CDR3 is CASSKVGTSAEREQYF. The CDR3 DNA reads as TGTGCCAGCAGCAAAGTGGGGACTAGCGCCGAGCGTGAGCAGTACTTC.

The chain carries TRBV29-1 and TRBJ2-7; 11 nucleotides line up with TRBD1. V lost 6 bases and J lost 4; bases outside the gene matches: 8. The CDR3 length is 14 residues. In germline, CDR1 is SQVTM, CDR2 ANQGSEA. CDR3 nucleotide sequence: TGCAGCGTCGCGGGGGACAGGGGGATTTACGAGCAGTACTTC. This sequence encodes CSVAGDRGIYEQYF.

V is TRBV24-1 and J is TRBJ1-2; TRBD1 matches 7 bases. Germline CDR1 and CDR2: KGHDR and SFDVKD. This CDR3 spans 17 amino acids. With V trimmed by 6 bases and J by 5 bases, 17 bases remained unmatched. CDR3 region: CATSPAETRGRYYGYTF. The CDR3, as DNA: TGTGCCACCAGTCCCGCCGAAACCAGGGGGAGATATTATGGCTACACCTTC.

The J gene is TRBJ1-5, the V gene TRBV7-9; 7 bases are shared with TRBD1. J lost 5 bases, V lost 0 bases, and 4 bases had no gene match. This CDR3 is built from 15 residues. The germline V gene has CDR1 SEHNR and CDR2 FQNEAQ (reference sequence). CDR3 in amino acids: CASSLAQGTDQPQHF. CDR3 nucleotides: TGTGCCAGCAGCTTAGCACAGGGGACGGATCAGCCCCAGCATTTT.

The rearrangement uses TRBV5-1 and TRBJ1-2; D gene unclear. Trimming took off 4 bases at V and 8 bases at J, with 15 bases between the two ends. Germline-derived CDR1 and CDR2 are SGHRS and YFSETQ. CDR3 size: 13 residues. The CDR3 DNA reads TGCGCCAGCAGCCTCGACACGGTTGGCGGCTACACCTTC. Its protein is CASSLDTVGGYTF. The entire variable domain, with the rest obtained from reference TRBV5-1 and TRBJ1-2, is as follows: KAGVTQTPRYLIKTRGQQVTLSCSPISGHRSVSWYQQTPGQGLQFLFEYFSETQRNKGNFPGRFSGRQFSNSRSEMNVSTLELGDSALYLCASSLDTVGGYTFGSGTRLTVV.

This rearrangement joins TRBV29-1 to TRBJ2-3; the match to TRBD1 covers 8 bases. Per the germline V gene, CDR1 is SQVTM and CDR2 is ANQGSEA. The CDR3 contains 12 residues. V lost 7 bases, J lost 1 base, and 1 base stayed unmatched. The CDR3 DNA sequence: TGCAGCGGGGGACAGGGCACAGATACGCAGTATTTT. Translated, it gives CSGGQGTDTQYF.

The J gene is TRBJ2-2, the V gene TRBV18; possibly TRBD1 for D (6 bases). The length of the CDR3 is 15 residues. V was cut by 6 bases and J by 1 base, with 12 bases left in between. Germline CDR1 KGHSH, CDR2 LQKENI. The CDR3, as DNA: TGTGCCAGCTCCCCCGGACAGCTGAACACCGGGGAGCTGTTTTTT. As protein: CASSPGQLNTGELFF.

This chain links TRBV5-5 with TRBJ2-7; 9 bases match TRBD2. The CDR3 is made up of 17 amino acids. The germline V gene has CDR1 SGHKS and CDR2 YYEKEE (reference sequence). V dropped 1 base and J dropped 7; count of bases not matched to a gene: 15. CDR3 protein: CASSLRLGVAGVGEQYF. The DNA of the CDR3 is TGTGCCAGCAGCTTGCGCCTCGGGGTAGCGGGAGTGGGAGAGCAGTACTTC.

The CDR3 sequence: CASSTSGTSNTGELFF. The CDR3 DNA reads TGTGCCAGCAGCACATCCGGGACTTCGAACACCGGGGAGCTGTTTTTT. The gene calls are TRBV28 and TRBJ2-2; D perhaps matches TRBD2 (6 bases). In germline, CDR1 is MDHEN, CDR2 SYDVKM. This CDR3 region has 16 residues. Trimming left V 6 bases short and J 0 bases short, with 14 bases between.

The J gene is TRBJ2-1, the V gene TRBV5-1, with 13 bases fitting TRBD2. Trimming cost V 7 bases and J 0 bases; bases outside gene matches: 13. Looked up from germline, CDR1 is SGHRS and CDR2 is YFSETQ. The CDR3 covers 19 residues. CDR3 in DNA: TGCGCCAGCGGAAGAACAGGGACTAGCGGGATGAGCTCCTACAATGAGCAGTTCTTC. It translates to CASGRTGTSGMSSYNEQFF. Together with reference TRBV5-1 and TRBJ2-1, the CDR3 gives the full variable domain: KAGVTQTPRYLIKTRGQQVTLSCSPISGHRSVSWYQQTPGQGLQFLFEYFSETQRNKGNFPGRFSGRQFSNSRSEMNVSTLELGDSALYLCASGRTGTSGMSSYNEQFFGPGTRLTVL.